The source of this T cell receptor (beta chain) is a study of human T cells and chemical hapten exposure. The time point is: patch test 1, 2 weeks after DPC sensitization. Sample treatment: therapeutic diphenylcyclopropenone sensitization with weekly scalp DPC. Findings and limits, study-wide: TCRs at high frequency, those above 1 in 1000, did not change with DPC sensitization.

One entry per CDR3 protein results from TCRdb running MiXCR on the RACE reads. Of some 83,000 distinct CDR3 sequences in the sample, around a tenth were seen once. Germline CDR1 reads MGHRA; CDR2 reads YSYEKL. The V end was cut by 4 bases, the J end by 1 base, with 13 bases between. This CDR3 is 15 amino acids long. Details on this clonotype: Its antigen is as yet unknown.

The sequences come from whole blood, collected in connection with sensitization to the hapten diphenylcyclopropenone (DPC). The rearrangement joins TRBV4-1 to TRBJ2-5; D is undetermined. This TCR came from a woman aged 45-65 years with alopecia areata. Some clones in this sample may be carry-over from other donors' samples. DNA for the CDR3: TGCGCCAGCAGCCGAAAGGTCGTGCCCCAAGAGACCCAGTACTTC. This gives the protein CASSRKVVPQETQYF.